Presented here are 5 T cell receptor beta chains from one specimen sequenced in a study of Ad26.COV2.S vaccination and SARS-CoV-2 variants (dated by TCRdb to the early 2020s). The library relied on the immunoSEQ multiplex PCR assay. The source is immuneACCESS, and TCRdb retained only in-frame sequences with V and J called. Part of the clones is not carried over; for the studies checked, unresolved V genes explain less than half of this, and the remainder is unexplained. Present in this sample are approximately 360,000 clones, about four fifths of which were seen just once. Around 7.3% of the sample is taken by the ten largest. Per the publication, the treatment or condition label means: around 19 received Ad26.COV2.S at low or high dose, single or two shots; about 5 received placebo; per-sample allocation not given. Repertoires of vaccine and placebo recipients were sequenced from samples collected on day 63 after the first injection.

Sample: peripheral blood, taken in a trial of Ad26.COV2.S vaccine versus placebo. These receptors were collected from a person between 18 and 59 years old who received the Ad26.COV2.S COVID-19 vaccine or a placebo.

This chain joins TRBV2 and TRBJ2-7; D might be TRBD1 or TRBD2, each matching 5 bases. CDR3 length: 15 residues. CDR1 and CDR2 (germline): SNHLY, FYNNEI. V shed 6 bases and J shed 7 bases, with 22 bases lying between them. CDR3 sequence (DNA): TGTGCCAGCAGCCCCCAGGGAGTCCTCTATCGAGAGCAGTACTTC. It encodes CASSPQGVLYREQYF.

The CDR3 nucleotides are TGTGCCAGCAGCTTTGGACAGGGACTTCTAGGGGAGACCCAGTACTTC. It encodes CASSFGQGLLGETQYF. The chain links TRBV5-6 to TRBJ2-5, with 8 bases identical to TRBD1. CDR3 length equals 16 residues. The V and J ends lost 2 bases and 5 bases, in that order; junction bases with no gene match: 11. Germline V CDR1 and CDR2: SGHDT, YYEEEE.

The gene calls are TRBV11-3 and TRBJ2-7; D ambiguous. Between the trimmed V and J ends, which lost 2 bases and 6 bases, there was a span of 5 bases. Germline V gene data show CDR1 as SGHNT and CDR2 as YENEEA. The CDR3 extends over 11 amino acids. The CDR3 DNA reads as TGTGCCAGCAGCTTAATGGTCGAGCAGTACTTC. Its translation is CASSLMVEQYF.

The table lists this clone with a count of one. The CDR3 sequence is CSASGNSYGYTF. The CDR3 region has the DNA TGCAGTGCTAGTGGCAACTCTTATGGCTACACCTTC. The chain links TRBV20-1 to TRBJ1-2; no clear D gene. This CDR3 spans 12 amino acids. The germline V gene has CDR1 DFQATT and CDR2 SNEGSKA (reference sequence). V was shortened by 3 bases and J by 5 bases, with 10 bases between the two germline ends.

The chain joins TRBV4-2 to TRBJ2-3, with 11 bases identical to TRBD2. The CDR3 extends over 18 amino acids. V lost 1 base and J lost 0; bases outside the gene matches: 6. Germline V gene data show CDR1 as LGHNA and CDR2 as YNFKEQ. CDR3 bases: TGTGCCAGCAGCCAAGCAATAGCGGGAGGGCCAAGCACAGATACGCAGTATTTT. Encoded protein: CASSQAIAGGPSTDTQYF.